These 8 T cell receptor beta chains were all obtained from the same sample, sequenced in a study of CD8+ T cells in alopecia areata. Investigators isolated RNA and reverse transcribed it into cDNA to act as the sequencing template. Data came from immunoSEQ multiplex PCR; TCRdb stores just in-frame clones and leaves some out. The sample consists of approximately 150,000 clones, 65% to 75% of them appearing once. The sample was CD8+ T cells sorted from blood, taken at week 0. Receptors originate from a human donor with alopecia areata.

The chain has TRBV7-8 and TRBJ2-5; 9 bases match TRBD1. Germline V gene lookup returns CDR1 SGHVS and CDR2 FQNEAQ. CDR3 size: 15 residues. V was clipped by 5 bases and J by 2 bases; unmatched bases: 6. The CDR3 protein is CASSPGTGTQETQYF. In DNA form, the CDR3 reads TGTGCCAGCAGCCCCGGGACAGGGACTCAAGAGACCCAGTACTTC.

This chain uses TRBV6-5 with TRBJ1-4; D is unresolved. The CDR3 length is 13 residues. Germline V gene lookup returns CDR1 MNHEY and CDR2 SVGAGI. The ends were cut back, 3 bases at V and 8 bases at J, with 10 bases in the middle. DNA of the CDR3: TGTGCCAGCAGTTATAGGTTAGGCGAAAAACTGTTTTTT. It specifies CASSYRLGEKLFF.

This clone was counted a single time. The chain couples TRBV11-3 to TRBJ1-6; TRBD1 might be the D (5 bases). The length of the CDR3 is 12 residues. V lost 4 bases to trimming and J lost 9 bases, with 7 bases between them. Germline V CDR1 and CDR2: SGHNT, YENEEA. The CDR3 DNA is TGTGCCAGCAGCTCAGGGAGTTCACCCCTCCACTTT. It specifies CASSSGSSPLHF.

The gene calls are TRBV30 and TRBJ2-2, with a tentative D call TRBD2 (5 bases). The CDR3 has 12 residues. V dropped 3 bases and J dropped 7 bases, with 9 bases sitting between them. Germline V gives CDR1 GTSNPN, CDR2 SVGIG (reference sequence). CDR3 sequence reads: CAWRVGSGELFF. CDR3 in DNA: TGTGCCTGGAGGGTAGGGAGCGGGGAGCTGTTTTTT.

This clone came up a few times. This chain links TRBV13 with TRBJ2-3, with TRBD1 as a possible D gene (6 bases). The CDR3 runs to 16 residues. CDR1 PRHDT and CDR2 FYEKMQ come from the germline V gene (reference sequence). With 3 bases removed from V and 6 bases from J, the gap between germline ends came to 19 bases. CDR3: CASSFEDSRRPDTQYF. CDR3 DNA sequence: TGTGCCAGCAGCTTCGAGGACAGCCGGAGGCCGGATACGCAGTATTTT. The whole variable domain, filled in from reference TRBV13 and TRBJ2-3, reads AAGVIQSPRHLIKEKRETATLKCYPIPRHDTVYWYQQGPGQDPQFLISFYEKMQSDKGSIPDRFSAQQFSDYHSELNMSSLELGDSALYFCASSFEDSRRPDTQYFGPGTRLTVL.

The chain is built from TRBV5-1 and TRBJ1-2; D is undetermined. From germline, CDR1 is SGHRS and CDR2 YFSETQ. The CDR3 has 18 amino acids. V lost 2 bases and J 2 bases, leaving 22 bases between the germline ends. CDR3 sequence reads: CASSLNPRDIETNYGYTF. CDR3 in DNA: TGCGCCAGCAGCTTAAACCCCCGAGACATAGAGACCAACTATGGCTACACCTTC.

J is TRBJ2-5 and V is TRBV4-2; 8 bases are shared with TRBD2. From germline, CDR1 is LGHNA and CDR2 YNFKEQ. V trimming: 1 base; J trimming: 1 base; junction bases outside the gene matches: 8. The CDR3 consists of 17 residues. The CDR3: CASSQVLIGGGQETQYF. For the CDR3, the DNA is TGTGCCAGCAGCCAAGTTTTAATCGGGGGGGGCCAAGAGACCCAGTACTTC.

This rearrangement joins TRBV2 to TRBJ2-7; D is uncertain. Trimming removed 3 bases at V and 4 bases at J, with 19 bases between. CDR3 length equals 16 residues. Germline V CDR1 and CDR2: SNHLY, FYNNEI. The chain's CDR3 is CASSEELVSPFYEQYF. Here the CDR3 DNA reads TGTGCCAGCAGTGAGGAGTTGGTCTCGCCATTTTACGAGCAGTACTTC.